This T cell receptor beta chain was recorded in a study of neoadjuvant anti-PD-1 for oral cavity cancer. Study results and caveats: PBMC Gini-index clonality exceeded responders' in non-responders post-nivolumab. With a few patients per group, TCR findings need larger cohorts.

In regard to this clone: The antigen is unknown.

V was clipped by 4 bases and J by 4 bases; unmatched bases: 4. CDR3 length equals 14 residues. Germline assignment: CDR1 SGHVS and CDR2 FNYEAQ. Stage II-IVA oral cavity squamous cell carcinoma was new and untreated by systemic or radiation therapy. The patients had HPV-negative, locally advanced oral cavity squamous cell carcinoma. Here immunoSEQ multiplex PCR was the method, and the copy in TCRdb shows in-frame clones only, minus some. The profile shows more than 10,000 clones, less than 70% of them singletons. The chain has TRBV7-6 and TRBJ1-2; 9 positions match TRBD1. The sequences come from PBMCs, collected before nivolumab (anti-PD-1) treatment. The sequence was collected from a person aged 40 to 85 with oral cavity squamous cell carcinoma. CDR3 protein: CASSSQGALYGYTF. DNA for the CDR3: TGTGCCAGCAGCTCACAGGGGGCACTCTATGGCTACACCTTC.